A single sample gave rise to the 20 T cell receptor beta chains below, sequenced in a study of blood T cell repertoires in COVID-19. Some clones are missing from TCRdb's copy, which holds only in-frame ones; the method was immunoSEQ multiplex PCR. The repertoire includes roughly 130,000 clones, less than 90% of them detected once, and 5.5% sits in the top ten. The sample was PBMCs or T cells enriched from blood (not recorded which). These receptors all stem from a man aged 35-49 years with acute COVID-19.

This rearrangement joins TRBV3-1 (or the pseudogene TRBV3-2) to TRBJ2-3; weak D call: TRBD2 (6 bases). The CDR3 sequence is 15 residues long. V was trimmed by 2 bases and J by 2 bases, leaving 11 bases between them. CDR1 is LGHDT, CDR2 YNNKEL, per germline (reference sequence). The CDR3 reads CASSQPWGVTDTQYF. The CDR3, as DNA: TGTGCCAGCAGCCAACCGTGGGGGGTCACAGATACGCAGTATTTT.

The chain joins TRBV6-1 to TRBJ2-3; 11 bases align to TRBD2. Unmatched junction bases numbered 7, after V lost 4 bases and J lost 4 bases. CDR1 and CDR2 from the germline V gene are MNHNS and SASEGT. The CDR3 runs to 16 residues. CDR3 bases: TGTGCCAGCAGTGGTACTAGCGGGAGAGGGTCAGATACGCAGTATTTT. As protein: CASSGTSGRGSDTQYF.

This chain links TRBV10-3 with TRBJ2-7; 9 bases are shared with TRBD2. This CDR3 comprises 14 residues. V shed 4 bases and J 5 bases; nucleotides not matched to a gene: 6. Germline V CDR1 and CDR2: ENHRY, SYGVKD. Here the CDR3 reads CAISGGGGLDEQYF. The CDR3 DNA reads as TGTGCCATCAGTGGCGGGGGGGGCCTTGACGAGCAGTACTTC.

The chain carries TRBV2 and TRBJ2-1; no clear D. The CDR3 spans 12 residues. V shed 8 bases and J shed 6 bases, with 11 bases lying between them. Looked up from germline, CDR1 is SNHLY and CDR2 is FYNNEI. In DNA, the CDR3 is TGTGCCAGCTTCGCAGGAATCAATGAGCAGTTCTTC. It codes for CASFAGINEQFF.

The chain employs TRBV12-3 or TRBV12-4 and TRBJ1-3, with 8 bases that match TRBD1. The CDR3 sequence is 13 residues long. V shed 4 bases, J shed 7 bases, and the junction held 3 bases outside the gene matches. The CDR3 here is CASSSTGVNTIYF. The CDR3 DNA sequence: TGTGCCAGCAGTTCGACAGGGGTTAACACCATATATTTT.

V and J are TRBV7-8 and TRBJ2-5, with a tentative D call TRBD2 (6 bases). Deletions cut 4 bases from V and 4 bases from J, with 19 bases between. The CDR3 runs 16 residues. Germline CDR1 SGHVS, CDR2 FQNEAQ. The CDR3 sequence: CASSSNAAGGRETQYF. CDR3 nucleotides: TGTGCCAGCAGCTCGAATGCCGCCGGGGGAAGAGAGACCCAGTACTTC. The entire variable domain, with the rest obtained from reference TRBV7-8 and TRBJ2-5, is as follows: GAGVSQSPRYKVAKRGQDVALRCDPISGHVSLFWYQQALGQGPEFLTYFQNEAQLDKSGLPSDRFFAERPEGSVSTLKIQRTQQEDSAVYLCASSSNAAGGRETQYFGPGTRLLVL.

The V and J genes are TRBV9 and TRBJ1-6, with D unresolved. The V gene's germline CDR1 is SGDLS and CDR2 YYNGEE. The CDR3 contains 13 residues. V lost 3 bases and J 13 bases, leaving 14 bases between the germline ends. The CDR3 reads CASSARTGNPLHF. In nucleotides, the CDR3 is TGTGCCAGCAGCGCCCGGACCGGGAATCCCCTCCACTTT.

The chain couples TRBV11-2 to TRBJ1-6, with D possibly TRBD1 on 5 matching bases. The CDR3 is 15 residues long. Trimming removed 5 bases from V and 4 bases from J, with 12 bases in between. The germline CDR1 and CDR2 sequences are SGHAT and FQNNGV. Here the CDR3 DNA reads TGTGCCAGCAGCCTCGCGGGGCAGTATAATTCACCCCTCCACTTT. Translated, it gives CASSLAGQYNSPLHF.

The rearrangement joins TRBV29-1 to TRBJ1-3; tentatively, D is TRBD1 (5 bases). V lost 3 bases and J 2 bases, leaving 11 bases between the germline ends. CDR3 size: 14 residues. CDR1 is SQVTM and CDR2 is ANQGSEA in the germline V gene. The CDR3 reads CSVEAGRTGNTIYF. CDR3 DNA sequence: TGCAGCGTTGAGGCAGGGCGCACTGGAAACACCATATATTTT. Looking up the rest from reference TRBV29-1 and TRBJ1-3 gives the full variable domain: SAVISQKPSRDICQRGTSLTIQCQVDSQVTMMFWYRQQPGQSLTLIATANQGSEATYESGFVIDKFPISRPNLTFSTLTVSNMSPEDSSIYLCSVEAGRTGNTIYFGEGSWLTVV.

The chain is built from TRBV28 and TRBJ2-7, with TRBD1 matching over 8 bases. The V gene end was trimmed by 7 bases and the J gene end by 1 base; junction bases not matched to a gene: 6. Germline lookup yields CDR1 MDHEN and CDR2 SYDVKM. CDR3 length: 14 residues. The CDR3 region has the DNA TGTGCCAGCACGTCGGGACAGGAGTCCTACGAGCAGTACTTC. Encoded protein: CASTSGQESYEQYF.

This rearrangement joins TRBV7-2 to TRBJ2-1; no clear D gene. Germline values: CDR1 SGHTA, CDR2 FQGNSA. CDR3 length: 12 amino acids. V lost 3 bases and J 12 bases, leaving 12 bases between the germline ends. The CDR3 loop is CASSFDPPGQFF. The CDR3 DNA is TGTGCCAGCAGCTTCGACCCCCCGGGGCAGTTCTTC.

The V and J genes are TRBV2 and TRBJ2-3; TRBD2 aligns across 11 bases. Germline CDR1 is SNHLY and CDR2 is FYNNEI. The V and J ends lost 4 bases and 2 bases, in that order; junction bases with no gene match: 5. CDR3 length equals 16 residues. In nucleotides, the CDR3 is TGTGCCAGCAGTGGACGGACTAGCGGGCTCACAGATACGCAGTATTTT. Amino acids: CASSGRTSGLTDTQYF.

The chain employs TRBV4-2 and TRBJ2-5; 11 bases agree with TRBD2. This CDR3 is 16 amino acids long. V was pared by 4 bases and J by 2 bases, with 6 bases of the junction left unmatched. Germline V lookup: CDR1 LGHNA, CDR2 YNFKEQ. CDR3 nucleotides: TGTGCCAGCAGCCCCCTCCGACTAGCGGGACAAGAGACCCAGTACTTC. It translates to CASSPLRLAGQETQYF.

This clone was detected only once. The chain combines TRBV7-9 with TRBJ2-7; 8 bases agree with TRBD1. This CDR3 is 14 amino acids long. The junction had 6 bases not matched to a gene; V was cut back by 5 bases and J by 3 bases. Germline CDR1 SEHNR, CDR2 FQNEAQ (reference sequence). This CDR3 reads CASSPGTGNYEQYF. In nucleotides, the CDR3 is TGTGCCAGCAGCCCGGGGACAGGTAACTACGAGCAGTACTTC.

This clone has only one observation. The chain employs TRBV9 and TRBJ2-1; 12 nucleotides line up with TRBD2. The CDR3 runs 15 residues. Germline V lookup: CDR1 SGDLS, CDR2 YYNGEE. Trimming removed 4 bases from V and 7 bases from J; junction bases left unmatched: 6. The CDR3 DNA sequence: TGTGCCAGCAGCCCCTGGACTAGCGGGAATAATGAGCAGTTCTTC. Translating it yields CASSPWTSGNNEQFF.

The V call is TRBV3-1 (or the pseudogene TRBV3-2), the J call TRBJ2-1; 8 bases are a match to TRBD1. Germline CDR1 and CDR2: LGHDT and YNNKEL (reference sequence). This CDR3 is built from 15 residues. V gave up 4 bases and J gave up 7 bases; unmatched junction bases: 9. CDR3 nucleotide sequence: TGTGCCAGCAGCCTCCGAGGACAGGGATTAAATGAGCAGTTCTTC. As protein: CASSLRGQGLNEQFF.

This chain joins TRBV10-1 and TRBJ2-7; 9 positions match TRBD1. CDR1 and CDR2 (germline): WNHNN, SYGVQD (reference sequence). Trimming took 1 base from V and 5 from J; bases not matched to a gene: 12. The CDR3 length is 17 residues. CDR3 nucleotide sequence: TGCGCCAGCAGTGAGTTTATAGGGGGGACAGGGCGAGACGAGCAGTACTTC. The encoded protein is CASSEFIGGTGRDEQYF.

V gene TRBV19 combines with J gene TRBJ2-1; possible D gene TRBD2, 7 bases. Germline V CDR1 and CDR2: LNHDA, SQIVND (reference sequence). This CDR3 contains 16 residues. The V gene lost 6 bases and the J gene lost 1 base, with 16 bases spanning the gap. CDR3 residues: CASRGGAGASYNEQFF. The CDR3 nucleotides read TGTGCCAGTAGAGGGGGGGCTGGCGCTTCCTACAATGAGCAGTTCTTC.

The chain combines TRBV29-1 with TRBJ1-1; maybe TRBD1 (5 bases). The CDR3 has 13 amino acids. The V and J ends lost 3 bases and 4 bases respectively, with 12 bases between them. The V gene's germline CDR1 is SQVTM and CDR2 ANQGSEA. The CDR3 DNA reads as TGCAGCGTTGAGCAGGGATCGGGCACTGAAGCTTTCTTT. Translated: CSVEQGSGTEAFF. The entire variable domain, with the rest obtained from reference TRBV29-1 and TRBJ1-1, is as follows: SAVISQKPSRDICQRGTSLTIQCQVDSQVTMMFWYRQQPGQSLTLIATANQGSEATYESGFVIDKFPISRPNLTFSTLTVSNMSPEDSSIYLCSVEQGSGTEAFFGQGTRLTVV.

The CDR3 is CASSLVAGAITDTQYF. In DNA, the CDR3 is TGTGCCAGCAGCTTAGTGGCGGGGGCGATAACAGATACGCAGTATTTT. This rearrangement joins TRBV11-2 to TRBJ2-3; D perhaps matches TRBD2 (7 bases). The germline V and J ends were trimmed by 1 base and 3 bases, with 14 bases remaining between them. Germline V gene sequence: CDR1 SGHAT, CDR2 FQNNGV. This CDR3 is 16 amino acids long.